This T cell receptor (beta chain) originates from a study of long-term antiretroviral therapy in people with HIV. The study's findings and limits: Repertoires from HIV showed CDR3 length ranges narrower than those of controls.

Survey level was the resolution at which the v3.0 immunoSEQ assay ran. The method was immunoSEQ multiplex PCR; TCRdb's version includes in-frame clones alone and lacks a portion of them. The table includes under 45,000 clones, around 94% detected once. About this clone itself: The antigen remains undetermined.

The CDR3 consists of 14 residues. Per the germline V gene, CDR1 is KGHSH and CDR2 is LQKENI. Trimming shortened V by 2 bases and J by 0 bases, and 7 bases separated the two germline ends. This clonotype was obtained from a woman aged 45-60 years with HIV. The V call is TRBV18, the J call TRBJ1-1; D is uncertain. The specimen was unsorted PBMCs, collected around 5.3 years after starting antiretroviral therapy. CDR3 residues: CASSPGRMNTEAFF. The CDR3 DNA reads TGTGCCAGCTCACCAGGCAGGATGAACACTGAAGCTTTCTTT. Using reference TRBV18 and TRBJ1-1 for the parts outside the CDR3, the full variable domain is NAGVMQNPRHLVRRRGQEARLRCSPMKGHSHVYWYRQLPEEGLKFMVYLQKENIIDESGMPKERFSAEFPKEGPSILRIQQVVRGDSAAYFCASSPGRMNTEAFFGQGTRLTVV.